Listed here are 9 T cell receptor beta chains from one sample, sequenced in a study of blood T cell repertoires in COVID-19. Using immunoSEQ multiplex PCR, the repertoire was profiled, and TCRdb retains in-frame clones only, with some absent. The sample has roughly 330,000 clones, 80% to 90% seen once; the top ten hold about 5.7%. The sequenced material came from PBMCs or T cells enriched from blood (not recorded which). The source of these receptors is a woman between 25 and 40 years old who had recovered from COVID-19.

This clone was observed a few times. This chain uses TRBV6-2 or TRBV6-3 with TRBJ1-5; TRBD1 agrees at 9 bases. The CDR3 totals 17 residues. The V gene end was trimmed by 2 bases and the J gene end by 0 bases; junction bases not matched to a gene: 5. The germline gives CDR1 MNHEY, CDR2 SVGEGT. Here the CDR3 DNA reads TGTGCCAGCAGTTACGCGGGACAGGGCTATAGCAATCAGCCCCAGCATTTT. Protein sequence: CASSYAGQGYSNQPQHF.

The chain combines TRBV7-2 with TRBJ1-1, with D possibly matching TRBD1 (5 bases). The CDR3 consists of 13 residues. V shed 3 bases and J shed 8 bases, with 13 bases lying between them. Per germline, CDR1 SGHTA and CDR2 FQGNSA. CDR3 bases: TGTGCCAGCAGCTTTAGCAGGGCTGGGGAAGCTTTCTTT. This gives the protein CASSFSRAGEAFF.

The gene calls are TRBV5-8 and TRBJ2-2, with TRBD1 matching 10 bases. After removal of 4 bases from V and 3 bases from J, the junction contained 6 bases not matched to a gene. CDR1 SGHTS and CDR2 YDEGEE come from the germline V gene. The CDR3 sequence is 16 residues long. CDR3 sequence reads: CASSRDRGVYTGELFF. The CDR3 DNA reads as TGTGCCAGCAGCCGGGACAGGGGCGTCTACACCGGGGAGCTGTTTTTT.

The chain uses TRBV6-5 and TRBJ2-3; D possibly corresponds to TRBD1 (6 bases). Germline assignment: CDR1 MNHEY and CDR2 SVGAGI. The CDR3 loop spans 14 amino acids. V lost 4 bases and J lost 1, with 9 bases in between. CDR3 region: CASSWNRGTDTQYF. The CDR3 nucleotides are TGTGCCAGCAGTTGGAACAGGGGCACAGATACGCAGTATTTT.

This chain connects TRBV19 to TRBJ1-1; possibly TRBD1 for D (5 bases). The CDR3 runs 15 residues. V was cut by 1 base and J by 4 bases, with 13 bases left in between. Germline V gives CDR1 LNHDA, CDR2 SQIVND (reference sequence). CDR3 sequence reads: CASSIGGGVVTEAFF. CDR3 nucleotide sequence: TGTGCCAGTAGTATAGGGGGGGGTGTTGTCACTGAAGCTTTCTTT.

This clone has more than one count but fewer than ten. The chain carries TRBV9 and TRBJ1-1; 7 nucleotides line up with TRBD1. The CDR3 is 17 amino acids. From germline, CDR1 is SGDLS and CDR2 YYNGEE. The V gene end was trimmed by 4 bases and the J gene end by 5 bases; junction bases not matched to a gene: 17. CDR3 nucleotide sequence: TGTGCCAGCAGCAACCTAGAAAGAGGGGGCGAACGGACTGAAGCTTTCTTT. It translates to CASSNLERGGERTEAFF.

V gene TRBV28 combines with J gene TRBJ1-6; maybe TRBD1 (5 bases). Trimming left V 2 bases short and J 9 bases short, with 11 bases between. Per the germline V gene, CDR1 is MDHEN and CDR2 is SYDVKM. The CDR3 runs 14 residues. The CDR3 coding sequence is TGTGCCAGCAGTTTAGCGGGGGACTCTTCACCCCTCCACTTT. Its translation: CASSLAGDSSPLHF.

The gene calls are TRBV7-2 and TRBJ1-5, with 7 bases aligning to TRBD1. Per the germline V gene, CDR1 is SGHTA and CDR2 is FQGNSA. This CDR3 contains 15 residues. The V and J ends lost 5 bases and 4 bases, in that order; junction bases with no gene match: 8. The DNA of the CDR3 is TGTGCCAGCAGCCCTAGAACGGGACAGAATCAGCCCCAGCATTTT. Its translation: CASSPRTGQNQPQHF.

V usage is TRBV4-3 and J usage is TRBJ2-7; tentative D call: TRBD1 (7 bases). The CDR3 consists of 16 residues. Germline CDR1 LGHNA, CDR2 YSLEER. V was clipped by 0 bases and J by 0 bases, with 12 bases between them. The CDR3 sequence is CASSQDRGTVSYEQYF. CDR3 nucleotide sequence: TGCGCCAGCAGCCAAGATCGGGGGACAGTCTCCTACGAGCAGTACTTC.